This TCR beta chain emerged from a study of shared clonotypes between healthy human individuals. Findings and limits, study-wide: Relative to memory subsets, naive subsets generally showed larger estimated richness.

Worth noting for this clone: What it binds is unknown.

Naive CD8 cells lacked CD45RO, underwent positive selection for CCR7 and left out terminally differentiated effector memory CD45RA+ cells. Clones were read by immunoSEQ multiplex PCR, and TCRdb kept only the in-frame ones, dropping some. The table has some 2 million clones, around 96% seen once. The CDR3 extends over 14 amino acids. Trimming shortened V by 4 bases and J by 0 bases, and 7 bases separated the two germline ends. Germline lookup yields CDR1 SEHNR and CDR2 FQNEAQ (reference sequence). The receptor comes from a man aged 18 to 30 in good health. The sequenced material came from naive CD8+ T cells sorted from blood. V gene TRBV7-9 combines with J gene TRBJ1-5; no reliable D call. CDR3 coding DNA: TGTGCCAGCAGCTCCCTTTATAGCAATCAGCCCCAGCATTTT. Its protein product is CASSSLYSNQPQHF.